Listed here is a single T cell receptor beta chain. This clonotype occurred many times. Its antigen target is currently unknown. No per-base quality is available; no much larger clone lies one base away. The sample comes from a study of Graves' ophthalmopathy and Graves' hyperthyroidism (dated by TCRdb to between 2018 and 2020). Study-level background: Peripheral blood samples were taken at the time of initial diagnosis, before any treatment was given. TCR beta repertoire signatures were used to distinguish Graves' ophthalmopathy from Graves' hyperthyroidism and to predict progression to ophthalmopathy. The independent validation cohort included approximately 19 hyperthyroidism patients plus 17 patients who later progressed from hyperthyroidism to ophthalmopathy. Once sampling was done, hyperthyroidism patients were given methimazole at a starting dose of 30 mg daily, while ophthalmopathy patients were given high-dose intravenous methylprednisolone. In six or seven hyperthyroidism patients, the T-cell repertoires found in thyroid tissue were compared with those found in blood. In total, 135 blood samples were TCR-sequenced: some 40 ophthalmopathy, some 75 hyperthyroidism and roughly 17 hyperthyroidism-to-ophthalmopathy patients. A discovery set of about 99 patients (43 ophthalmopathy, 55 to 60 stable hyperthyroidism) was enrolled to explore V-J signatures distinguishing ophthalmopathy from hyperthyroidism. The paper's findings and limits, for the study overall: In validation, the model predicted ophthalmopathy progression with 70.59% sensitivity and 72.22% specificity; 12 predicted patients were CT-confirmed with GO in a median of approximately 6.5 months. Most of the expanded thyroid clonotypes with a frequency above 0.001 were also detected in blood, and it was suggested that the thyroid immune response may be reflected by blood repertoires. Sample size was not statistically predetermined, and group allocation was not concealed from the investigators. In cross-validation, the 13-signature model distinguished ophthalmopathy from stable hyperthyroidism with approximately 85% sensitivity and just under 84% specificity, and in the test set the corresponding values were approximately 80% and 75%.

Ophthalmopathy patients had moderately to severely active disease, Clinical Activity Score of at least 3, NOSPECS grade of at least 4, and disease duration under 3 months. Patients were excluded if they had other autoimmune diseases, uncontrolled infections, pregnancy or lactation. Clinical symptoms, serum thyroxine, TRAb, thyroid ultrasound and orbital computed tomography formed the basis of the diagnosis. Using Ficoll-Paque density gradient centrifugation, PBMCs were isolated from about 9.4 ml of fresh peripheral blood. Total RNA was extracted using Trizol reagent, and RNA quality was checked on an Agilent 2100 Bioanalyzer. TCR beta CDR3 regions were amplified from RNA transcripts for repertoire sequencing. A first-round RT-PCR used HTBI primers with the Qiagen OneStep RT-PCR kit, followed by a second-round multiplex PCR, size selection and purification. Sequencing of the libraries was carried out on an Illumina HiSeq2000 in paired-end mode with 100 bp reads. As for the original processing: Reads were processed with SOAPnuke, discarding reads with adapters, uncalled bases, mean Phred below 15, or no exact constant-primer or identifier match. High-quality paired reads were merged with COPE v1.2.5. Each unique nucleotide sequence was treated as a clonotype, and MiTCR v1.1 was used to align the clonotypes to the IMGT TRB V, D and J references. Analysis was restricted to V-J combinations with a frequency above 0.0001, which covered 99.2% of repertoires. For each V-J combination, a TCR clonal expansion and chaos score was defined as the ratio of F50 clonal expansion to chaos observed in the TCRdist matrix. Welch's t-statistics and random forest were used to reduce the features to roughly 14 V-J combinations, which were then used as input to a naive Bayes classifier. Thyroid-blood repertoire similarity was quantified with the Morisita-Horn index. The raw public data were reprocessed by TCRdb itself: fastp quality trimming at Q25, MiXCR clonotype calling, in-frame beta chains only. One record per CDR3 amino acid sequence lists the most common genes and DNA. The V and J calls and clone size are TCRdb's, not the authors'. The sample has some 750,000 distinct CDR3 sequences on record, roughly two fifths of them singletons. The ten largest account for approximately 43% of the sample.

The CDR3 goes from the cysteine to the phenylalanine over 10 residues. Of all the DNA, just the CDR3 is kept, 30 bases in frame from base 1. Looking up the germline V gene (reference sequence) yields CDR1 LNHDA and CDR2 SQIVND. V gives up 8 bases and J gives up 5 bases, and the segment between their germline ends measures 4 bases. The sequence is built from TRBV19 and TRBJ1-5; the D gene cannot be named for sure. The origin of this receptor is an adult man with Graves' ophthalmopathy. Specimen: peripheral blood. The nucleotide sequence is TGTGCCAGTGGTTATCAGCCCCAGCATTTT. This sequence encodes CASGYQPQHF. Beyond the CDR3, the reference TRBV19 and TRBJ1-5 genes provide the residues; the full variable domain reads: DGGITQSPKYLFRKEGQNVTLSCEQNLNHDAMYWYRQDPGQGLRLIYYSQIVNDFQKGDIAEGYSVSREKKESFPLTVTSAQKNPTAFYLCASGYQPQHFGDGTRLSIL.